This T cell receptor (beta chain) comes out of a study of CXCR3-negative and CXCR3-positive naive CD8 T cells. Per the germline V gene, CDR1 is SQVTM and CDR2 is ANQGSEA. This CDR3 comprises 13 residues. Overall study results and limits: Expression of CXCR3 was partially reduced after cryopreservation, and fresh PBMCs were used in most assays.

A remark on this clonotype: Its matching antigen is unknown.

The libraries of TRB cDNA were prepared using 5' RACE with UMI labels. TCRdb reanalyzed the 5' RACE reads, giving one entry per CDR3 protein sequence and no DNA. Here the sample table reports over 55,000 distinct CDR3 sequences. The source is a human donor in good health. Some clones in this sample may be carry-over from other donors' samples. What was sequenced was memory CD8+ T cells from blood. The J gene is TRBJ2-2, the V gene TRBV29-1. CDR3 sequence reads: CSVEVGVTGELFF.